Listed below are T cell receptor beta chains from one sample, sequenced in a study of neurological immune-mediated disorders. TCRdb re-called the 5' RACE reads through MiXCR, storing one row per CDR3 protein. This sample carries 55,000 to 70,000 distinct CDR3 sequences, about 3% of them seen once, and the ten largest clones take roughly 5.2%. The sample comprised PBMCs. These TCRs come from a woman in her forties or fifties with multiple sclerosis. Both conserved end residues are trimmed from each CDR3. A D gene is named only where the DNA matches it firmly.

CDR3aa	v_gene	d_gene	j_gene
ASSPWTSEQF	TRBV28	TRBD2	TRBJ2-1
ASSLARVIETQY	TRBV7-2	NA	TRBJ2-5
SAFPPTGTNEAQY	TRBV20-1	NA	TRBJ2-5
ASSLRGRGNEQF	TRBV5-1	NA	TRBJ2-1
ASSLEGTGATNEKLF	TRBV7-6	TRBD1	TRBJ1-4
ASSRDSTDKQY	TRBV18	TRBD1	TRBJ2-3
ASSQIAGRETQY	TRBV4-3	TRBD2	TRBJ2-5
ASSFGTTFDNEQF	TRBV9	NA	TRBJ2-1
ASSPHSGLFT	TRBV12-3/TRBV12-4	NA	TRBJ1-2
ASSGTSGEDTQY	TRBV5-1	TRBD2	TRBJ2-3
ASSLEGENIQY	TRBV5-1	NA	TRBJ2-4
ASSPTGRTYGYT	TRBV7-2	TRBD1	TRBJ1-2
ASSLVPGGKTYEQY	TRBV5-1	TRBD2	TRBJ2-7
SASRGIQGRETQY	TRBV20-1	NA	TRBJ2-5
RVSGGETQY	TRBV20-1	TRBD2	TRBJ2-5
SASATGVTEAF	TRBV20-1	TRBD1	TRBJ1-1
ASHVTDTQY	TRBV5-1	NA	TRBJ2-3
SVEGLAGFRGQTQY	TRBV29-1	TRBD2	TRBJ2-5
ASSPRTSELTGELF	TRBV5-5	TRBD2	TRBJ2-2
SVTGTLMGYNEQF	TRBV29-1	NA	TRBJ2-1
ASSQDRNMHTGELF	TRBV4-2	NA	TRBJ2-2
SVREGTDTQY	TRBV29-1	TRBD2	TRBJ2-3
ATSRSRDRGLYEQF	TRBV15	TRBD1	TRBJ2-1
SARAGLAGVIDTQY	TRBV20-1	TRBD2	TRBJ2-3
SARRRGANYGYT	TRBV20-1	NA	TRBJ1-2
ASSLEHTGTEAF	TRBV5-1	NA	TRBJ1-1
SAAPSSGGVDTQY	TRBV20-1	TRBD2	TRBJ2-3
ASSADRNNEQF	TRBV7-3	NA	TRBJ2-1
ASNIGQGTDTQY	TRBV6-1	TRBD1	TRBJ2-3
ASTAGPRDNSPLH	TRBV19	NA	TRBJ1-6
ASSTPPEGEAF	TRBV7-2	NA	TRBJ1-1
ASSQTTGGRDEETQY	TRBV4-1	TRBD1	TRBJ2-5
ASRTDAYGYT	TRBV7-8	NA	TRBJ1-2
ASSYGQGHNEQF	TRBV5-1	TRBD1	TRBJ2-1
ASKGFYRGEGTYEQY	TRBV5-1	TRBD1	TRBJ2-7
ASSPLSNIYNSPLH	TRBV28	NA	TRBJ1-6
ASSYSYRTGNSPLH	TRBV6-5	NA	TRBJ1-6
ASRNSGRAGTGELF	TRBV6-5	TRBD2	TRBJ2-2
SARDRFTDTQY	TRBV20-1	NA	TRBJ2-3
SASSGEGNQPQH	TRBV20-1	NA	TRBJ1-5
ASRISGRFGEQF	TRBV12-3/TRBV12-4	TRBD2	TRBJ2-1
ASILSAGVYNEQF	TRBV27	TRBD2	TRBJ2-1
ASSSLGDTQY	TRBV5-1	NA	TRBJ2-3
ASSLGASGRKGEQF	TRBV5-1	TRBD2	TRBJ2-1
ASSLGSVNGYT	TRBV12-3/TRBV12-4	NA	TRBJ1-2
ASSRATATQETQY	TRBV7-9	NA	TRBJ2-5
SASPRLGWADTQY	TRBV20-1	NA	TRBJ2-3
ASSPRQGSYNEQF	TRBV9	TRBD1	TRBJ2-1
ASSLGEWETQY	TRBV5-1	NA	TRBJ2-5
ASSWDGTSQTQY	TRBV6-5	TRBD2	TRBJ2-5
ASSQVPVSAVTGELF	TRBV4-2	NA	TRBJ2-2
ASSFLLTGTGETEAF	TRBV5-1	TRBD1	TRBJ1-1
ASSSSGRVTDTQY	TRBV5-1	TRBD2	TRBJ2-3